The T cell receptor (beta chain) described here comes from a study of T cells in Graves' hyperthyroidism and ophthalmopathy. This clonotype was detected many times. Regions amplified from RNA transcripts were the TCR beta CDR3 regions. HTBI primers were the set used in a first-round RT-PCR of the TCR CDR3. Each CDR3 protein gets one entry after TCRdb re-called the multiplex PCR reads with MiXCR. Of around 350,000 distinct CDR3 sequences listed, approximately 15% are singletons. J gave up 3 bases and V 4 bases, and 0 bases lay outside the gene matches. The germline gives CDR1 SNHLY, CDR2 FYNNEI. CDR3 length: 16 residues. Each diagnosis was grounded in clinical symptoms, serum thyroxine and TRAb, thyroid ultrasound, and orbital computed tomography.

The sequence came from a woman aged 18-30 years with Graves' hyperthyroidism that later progressed to Graves' ophthalmopathy. The rearrangement links TRBV2 to TRBJ2-2; 15 nucleotides agree with TRBD2. What was sequenced was blood. The CDR3 nucleotides read TGTGCCAGCAGTGGGACTAGCGGGAGGGACACCGGGGAGCTGTTTTTT. This codes for CASSGTSGRDTGELFF.